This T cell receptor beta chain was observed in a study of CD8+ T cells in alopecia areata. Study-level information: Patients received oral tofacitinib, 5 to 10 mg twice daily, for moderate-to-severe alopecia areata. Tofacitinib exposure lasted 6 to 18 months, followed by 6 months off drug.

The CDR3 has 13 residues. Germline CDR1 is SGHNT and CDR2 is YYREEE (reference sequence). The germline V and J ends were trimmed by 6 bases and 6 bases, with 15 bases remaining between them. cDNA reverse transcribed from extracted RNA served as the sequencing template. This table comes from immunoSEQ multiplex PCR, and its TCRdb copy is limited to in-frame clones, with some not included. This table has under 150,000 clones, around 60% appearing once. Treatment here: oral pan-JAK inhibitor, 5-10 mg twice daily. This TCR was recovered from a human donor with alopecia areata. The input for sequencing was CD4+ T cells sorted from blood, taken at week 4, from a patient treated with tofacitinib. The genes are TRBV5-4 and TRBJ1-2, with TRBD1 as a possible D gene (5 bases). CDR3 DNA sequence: TGTGCCAGCACCACACCGGGACCCCATGGCTACACCTTC. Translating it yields CASTTPGPHGYTF.